This is a list of T cell receptor beta chains from one sample in a study of blood T cell repertoires in COVID-19. Assay used: immunoSEQ multiplex PCR; TCRdb lists only in-frame clones, some missing. The sample holds around 210,000 clones; roughly nine tenths are singletons and the top ten take about 0.72%. Specimen: peripheral blood. These receptors were obtained from a woman aged 70-85 years with acute or convalescent COVID-19. CDR3s include the opening cysteine and the closing phenylalanine or tryptophan.

J gene	V gene	CDR3 protein
TRBJ1-1	TRBV27	CASSLTKVTEAFF
TRBJ1-3	TRBV19	CASSIRGSGNTIYF
TRBJ1-1	TRBV11-2	CASLNRAMRTEAFF
TRBJ1-4	TRBV5-6	CASSLGQGNGGKLFF
TRBJ2-5	TRBV7-2	CASSLEAGQETQYF
TRBJ2-5	TRBV5-1	CASSPVAGAHQETQYF
TRBJ1-4	TRBV3-1/TRBV3-2	CVSSWRQGATNEKLFF
TRBJ2-2	TRBV2	CASTRDRVVTGELFF
TRBJ1-5	TRBV4-1	CASSQEGDSRYSNQPQHF
TRBJ1-5	TRBV5-6	CASSLRYGEGNQPQHF
TRBJ2-1	TRBV6-6	CASTRLAGENEQFF
TRBJ2-7	TRBV4-1	CASSQGLQGNYEQYF
TRBJ2-3	TRBV13	CASSPRTVPDSTDTQYF
TRBJ1-2	TRBV6-6	CASSPPGRGYGYTF
TRBJ2-4	TRBV5-1	CASSSRAGGRGKNIQYF
TRBJ2-7	TRBV19	CASNPGLSSYEQYF
TRBJ1-6	TRBV12-3/TRBV12-4	CASRERENSPLHF
TRBJ2-3	TRBV5-1	CASSLGALAGTDTQYF
TRBJ2-7	TRBV28	CASRRTQGWSEQYF
TRBJ2-7	TRBV5-1	CASSGTSVYEQYF
TRBJ1-2	TRBV11-2	CASSLAGGDYGYTF
TRBJ1-1	TRBV4-3	CASSQEPRNTEAFF
TRBJ1-1	TRBV11-2	CASSDRRVGTEAFF
TRBJ1-3	TRBV25-1	CASTPFVGQGPGNTIYF
TRBJ2-1	TRBV5-6	CASSLGPGQGYNEQFF
TRBJ1-1	TRBV2	CASSELDRPIKGTEAFF
TRBJ2-1	TRBV29-1	CSVDGLAGINEQFF
TRBJ1-5	TRBV7-8	CASSFEDQPQHF
TRBJ2-1	TRBV11-2	CASGRLGTSGGEQFF
TRBJ1-2	TRBV4-1	CASSSPTVQINYGYTF
TRBJ1-1	TRBV5-1	CASSLSGTGITEAFF
TRBJ1-5	TRBV3-1/TRBV3-2	CASSHTGAVQPQHF
TRBJ1-1	TRBV28	CASSSVRGTEAFF
TRBJ1-1	TRBV6-4	CASSEFGGSTEAFF
TRBJ1-2	TRBV5-6	CASSLAAGGFYGYTF
TRBJ1-4	TRBV4-1	CASSQTGAPANEKLFF
TRBJ1-2	TRBV6-5	CASSLGQGMGYTF
TRBJ1-4	TRBV6-5	CASSSRTGGQLFF
TRBJ2-1	TRBV24-1	CATSDSRQAVEQFF